The rows below give T cell receptor beta chains drawn from one sample of a study of T cell repertoires in cytomegalovirus infection. TCRdb called the reads again in MiXCR, with one record for every CDR3 protein. The table lists roughly 90,000 distinct CDR3 sequences, about 29% of them singletons. No cognate antigen is known for these TCRs. The specimen comprised CD8+ T cells from cultured PBMCs, sampled from culture after CMV antigen stimulation. The source of these receptors is a human donor in good health (CMV status not recorded). Some clones in this sample may be carry-over from other donors' samples. Each CDR3 is given with its conserved first and last residue.

j_call v_call cdr3_aa
TRBJ2-7 TRBV7-9 CAIGGDLSYEQYF
TRBJ1-1 TRBV4-2 CASSQVQGGAEAFF
TRBJ2-7 TRBV9 CASSVLWGAGRYEQYF
TRBJ1-1 TRBV6-5 CASSYPGDTEAFF
TRBJ2-3 TRBV24-1 CATSDLGGQGEDTQYF
TRBJ1-1 TRBV5-6 CASSLKAGLMNTEAFF
TRBJ2-2 TRBV12-3/TRBV12-4 CASSWTGATGELFF
TRBJ2-3 TRBV6-2/TRBV6-3 CASNLAGGDTQYF
TRBJ2-7 TRBV5-4 CASSLDPVKSYEQYF
TRBJ1-5 TRBV28 CASGGQVVNQPQHF
TRBJ2-1 TRBV4-2 CASSQERGVYNEQFF
TRBJ1-6 TRBV27 CASSPLGEPWGSPLHF
TRBJ2-1 TRBV7-9 CASSSEWGQYNEQFF
TRBJ2-5 TRBV12-3/TRBV12-4 CASSKRGGQETQYF
TRBJ2-4 TRBV2 CASSSPGGTKNIQYF
TRBJ2-3 TRBV28 CASSSGRGTDTQYF
TRBJ2-3 TRBV12-3/TRBV12-4 CARSKRLADKYTDTQYF
TRBJ2-1 TRBV7-3 CASTNLAGGPYNEQFF
TRBJ2-7 TRBV19 CATSRPGQGYEQYF
TRBJ1-1 TRBV10-3 CAISESIRTEAFF
TRBJ1-4 TRBV7-9 CASSLSATINEKLFF
TRBJ1-2 TRBV27 CASSFWPGRGYTF
TRBJ2-2 TRBV28 CASSYPGELFF
TRBJ2-7 TRBV12-3/TRBV12-4 CASSLQTYEQYF
TRBJ1-4 TRBV7-2 CASSLGGGGEKLFF
TRBJ1-1 TRBV28 CATNRVENTEAFF
TRBJ1-2 TRBV29-1 CSGSTGGIGGYTF
TRBJ1-1 TRBV7-6 CASSLAPEAFF
TRBJ1-5 TRBV19 CASTVAPFSNQPQHF
TRBJ1-2 TRBV20-1 CSAEPLGAYGYTF
TRBJ1-2 TRBV11-2 CASSPRTGAYGYTF
TRBJ2-7 TRBV27 CASSRRDRRGYEQYF
TRBJ2-1 TRBV29-1 CSVEYLSNEQFF
TRBJ1-1 TRBV2 CAISPFMNTEAFF
TRBJ1-6 TRBV20-1 CSARTTSDSPLHF
TRBJ2-7 TRBV20-1 CSANIASGEMAYEQYF
TRBJ2-3 TRBV11-2 CASSLNLAGVTDTQYF
TRBJ2-7 TRBV2 CASSAGTGPYEQYF